The 21 T cell receptor beta chains below all came from one sample that was sequenced in a study of blood T cells in healthy people across ages. Sample-barcoded 5' priming and a J-beta primer mix drove a second PCR of roughly 6 to 12 cycles. TCRdb re-analysed the 5' RACE reads in MiXCR, keeping a single row per CDR3 protein. In the table there are more than 650,000 distinct CDR3 sequences, approximately 21% of which are singletons. Sequenced input: blood. Receptors originate from a man between 65 and 85 years old in good health.

In the case of this clonotype: One end of the junction is discordant with germline, which a read error may explain. The rearrangement links TRBV4-2 to TRBJ1-5, with D hard to call. In germline, CDR1 is LGHNA, CDR2 YNFKEQ. The CDR3 consists of 15 residues. CDR3 sequence reads: CANSQDQDRHQPQHF. The CDR3 DNA reads TGTGCCAACAGCCAAGATCAGGACCGGCATCAGCCCCAGCATTTT.

This clonotype has more than one count but fewer than ten. The chain carries TRBV20-1 and TRBJ2-1; 12 nucleotides line up with TRBD2. This CDR3 spans 20 amino acids. The ends lost 2 bases at V and 0 bases at J; junction bases unmatched: 14. The germline CDR1 and CDR2 sequences are DFQATT and SNEGSKA (reference sequence). CDR3: CSARPIEGLAGLSSYNEQFF. CDR3 DNA: TGCAGTGCTAGACCAATTGAGGGACTAGCGGGCCTGAGCTCCTACAATGAGCAGTTCTTC.

The gene calls are TRBV12-5 and TRBJ1-1, with D uncertain. The V end lost 2 bases, the J end lost 0 bases, and 10 bases lay between the germline ends. There are 15 residues in the CDR3. CDR1 LGHNT and CDR2 FRNRAP come from the germline V gene. The chain's CDR3 is CASGLWGIMNTEAFF. The CDR3 nucleotides are TGTGCTAGTGGTTTGTGGGGAATAATGAACACTGAAGCTTTCTTT.

J is TRBJ1-5 and V is TRBV27; unclear D gene. Germline CDR1 MNHEY, CDR2 SMNVEV (reference sequence). The CDR3 sequence is 14 residues long. Trimming shortened V by 2 bases and J by 0 bases, and 5 bases separated the two germline ends. The CDR3 spells CASSLQFSNQPQHF. Here the CDR3 DNA reads TGTGCCAGCAGTTTACAGTTTAGCAATCAGCCCCAGCATTTT.

This clonotype was seen many times. The chain uses TRBV6-6 and TRBJ2-3; tentative D call: TRBD1 (6 bases). CDR1 is MNHNY, CDR2 SVGAGI, per germline (reference sequence). CDR3 length: 14 amino acids. The germline V and J ends were trimmed by 4 bases and 3 bases, with 11 bases remaining between them. CDR3 loop: CASSLRGKTDTQYF. The CDR3 DNA follows: TGTGCCAGCAGTTTAAGGGGGAAAACAGATACGCAGTATTTT.

This chain links TRBV18 with TRBJ2-7; TRBD1 aligns across 7 bases. The V segment lost 3 bases and the J segment 7 bases; nucleotides outside the gene matches: 12. Germline CDR1 KGHSH, CDR2 LQKENI. CDR3 length equals 15 residues. This CDR3 is CASSPIRGPGEEQYF. The CDR3, as DNA: TGTGCCAGCTCACCCATAAGGGGGCCTGGGGAAGAGCAGTACTTC.

The V and J genes are TRBV28 and TRBJ2-7; D ambiguous. Germline assignment: CDR1 MDHEN and CDR2 SYDVKM. The germline V and J ends were trimmed by 1 base and 0 bases, with 4 bases remaining between them. This CDR3 has 13 residues. The CDR3 DNA is TGTGCCAGCAGTTTATCGGACTCCTACGAGCAGTACTTC. Amino acids: CASSLSDSYEQYF.

This clonotype was seen a single time. The chain combines TRBV6-2 or TRBV6-3 with TRBJ1-5, with D maybe TRBD1 (5 bases). In germline, CDR1 is MNHEY, CDR2 SVGEGT. The CDR3 is made up of 16 amino acids. The germline V and J ends were trimmed by 6 bases and 0 bases, with 15 bases remaining between them. This chain's CDR3 is CASRHPTVGSNQPQHF. CDR3 nucleotides: TGTGCCAGCAGGCACCCGACAGTGGGTAGCAATCAGCCCCAGCATTTT.

This chain connects TRBV12-3 or TRBV12-4 to TRBJ2-5; D remains ambiguous. V was trimmed by 1 base and J by 7 bases, leaving 13 bases between them. The CDR3 length is 14 residues. In DNA, the CDR3 is TGTGCCAGCAGTTTAGGTGGAGCCAGGATGACCCAGTACTTC. This translates into CASSLGGARMTQYF.

This clonotype was seen more than once but under ten times. CDR3 nucleotide sequence: TGCGCCAGCAGCCAGGGCAGGGCACTCTCTGGGGCCAACGTCCTGACTTTC. It specifies CASSQGRALSGANVLTF. This chain uses TRBV4-1 with TRBJ2-6; possibly TRBD1 for D (5 bases). The CDR3 is 17 amino acids. V gave up 3 bases and J gave up 0 bases, with 12 bases separating them. The germline V gene encodes CDR1 MGHRA and CDR2 YSYEKL.

The CDR3 loop reads CASSYSGRVQYF. DNA of the CDR3: TGTGCCAGCAGCTACTCTGGGAGGGTTCAGTACTTC. The chain couples TRBV7-2 to TRBJ2-4, with TRBD2 matching 7 bases. Germline V gene data show CDR1 as SGHTA and CDR2 as FQGNSA. CDR3 length: 12 residues. After removal of 4 bases from V and 11 bases from J, the junction contained 5 bases not matched to a gene.

In its sample, this clonotype was seen once. V and J are TRBV6-4 and TRBJ2-2; 10 bases are a match to TRBD2. This CDR3 has 13 amino acids. Germline V CDR1 and CDR2: MRHNA, SNTAGT. Unmatched junction bases numbered 1, after V lost 8 bases and J lost 4 bases. Written as DNA, the CDR3 is TGTGCCAGCCGGACTAGCGGCACCGGGGAGCTGTTTTTT. Protein sequence: CASRTSGTGELFF.

As concerns this clonotype: The junction does not match germline at one end; this may be a read error. The chain employs TRBV4-1 and TRBJ2-1, with unresolved D. Germline V gives CDR1 MGHRA, CDR2 YSYEKL. The CDR3 is made up of 10 amino acids. DNA of the CDR3: TGCGCCAGCGGCCAAGATGAGCAGTTCTTC. Translating gives CASGQDEQFF.

This clonotype was seen only a few times. The rearrangement links TRBV5-1 to TRBJ2-1; D is uncertain. The CDR3 contains 16 residues. Germline CDR1 reads SGHRS; CDR2 reads YFSETQ. Trimming removed 4 bases from V and 4 bases from J, with 18 bases in between. CDR3 region: CASSRIISGPYNEQFF. In DNA, the CDR3 is TGCGCCAGCAGCCGAATTATCTCTGGGCCTTACAATGAGCAGTTCTTC. The full variable domain, completed using reference TRBV5-1 and TRBJ2-1, is KAGVTQTPRYLIKTRGQQVTLSCSPISGHRSVSWYQQTPGQGLQFLFEYFSETQRNKGNFPGRFSGRQFSNSRSEMNVSTLELGDSALYLCASSRIISGPYNEQFFGPGTRLTVL.

This clonotype came up a few times. The rearrangement joins TRBV10-3 to TRBJ2-1; 7 bases fit TRBD2. Germline V gene lookup returns CDR1 ENHRY and CDR2 SYGVKD. J was trimmed by 7 bases and V by 6 bases; bases with no gene match: 12. The CDR3 consists of 15 residues. In DNA, the CDR3 is TGTGCCATCAGAGCGGGGAGCGGAGAATCAAATGAGCAGTTCTTC. This sequence encodes CAIRAGSGESNEQFF.

This clonotype was observed a single time. The genes are TRBV6-4 and TRBJ2-1; tentative D call: TRBD2 (5 bases). This CDR3 has 13 amino acids. Trimming stripped 0 bases from V and 9 bases from J, with 9 bases between. Germline V gives CDR1 MRHNA, CDR2 SNTAGT. CDR3 amino acids: CASSDSASREQFF. CDR3 coding DNA: TGTGCCAGCAGTGACTCAGCTAGCCGTGAGCAGTTCTTC.

The chain has TRBV29-1 and TRBJ2-5; TRBD2 agrees at 9 bases. CDR1 is SQVTM and CDR2 is ANQGSEA in the germline V gene. J was trimmed by 5 bases and V by 4 bases; bases with no gene match: 5. The CDR3 is made up of 13 amino acids. In DNA, the CDR3 is TGCAGCGTTGTTAGCGGGGGCCACGAGACCCAGTACTTC. Its protein is CSVVSGGHETQYF.

This clonotype was observed many times. The rearrangement uses TRBV29-1 and TRBJ1-1, with D hard to call. Germline values: CDR1 SQVTM, CDR2 ANQGSEA. The V end lost 7 bases, the J end lost 6 bases, and 12 bases lay between the germline ends. This CDR3 is 11 amino acids long. CDR3 nucleotides: TGCAGCGCACGGGCCCAGCCTGAAGCTTTCTTT. This gives the protein CSARAQPEAFF.

There are many counts of this clonotype. This chain joins TRBV5-1 and TRBJ1-2; D is possibly TRBD1 (6 bases). The CDR3 has 15 residues. Germline V CDR1 and CDR2: SGHRS, YFSETQ. V lost 4 bases and J 2 bases, leaving 15 bases between the germline ends. CDR3 sequence: CASSQEGGLNYGYTF. The CDR3, as DNA: TGCGCCAGCAGCCAGGAAGGGGGTCTGAACTATGGCTACACCTTC.

This clonotype turned up a few times. As the CDR3 is not closed by the conserved phenylalanine or tryptophan, this likely results from a read error. The chain uses TRBV10-3 and TRBJ2-7, with a tentative D call TRBD1 (5 bases). CDR3 size: 13 residues. Looked up from germline, CDR1 is ENHRY and CDR2 is SYGVKD. V was trimmed by 8 bases and J by 1 base, leaving 12 bases between them. The chain's CDR3 is CAIQDRPSYEQYL. In DNA form, the CDR3 reads TGTGCCATCCAAGACAGACCTTCCTACGAGCAGTACCTC.

This clonotype was seen more than once but under ten times. CDR3 residues: CSAKTWTEDPYEQYF. CDR3 bases: TGCAGTGCTAAGACCTGGACGGAAGACCCCTACGAGCAGTACTTC. The chain combines TRBV20-1 with TRBJ2-5, with D uncertain. The J call could be wrong; TRBJ2-7 is a better fit for the DNA end. The germline V gene has CDR1 DFQATT and CDR2 SNEGSKA (reference sequence). This CDR3 has 15 residues.